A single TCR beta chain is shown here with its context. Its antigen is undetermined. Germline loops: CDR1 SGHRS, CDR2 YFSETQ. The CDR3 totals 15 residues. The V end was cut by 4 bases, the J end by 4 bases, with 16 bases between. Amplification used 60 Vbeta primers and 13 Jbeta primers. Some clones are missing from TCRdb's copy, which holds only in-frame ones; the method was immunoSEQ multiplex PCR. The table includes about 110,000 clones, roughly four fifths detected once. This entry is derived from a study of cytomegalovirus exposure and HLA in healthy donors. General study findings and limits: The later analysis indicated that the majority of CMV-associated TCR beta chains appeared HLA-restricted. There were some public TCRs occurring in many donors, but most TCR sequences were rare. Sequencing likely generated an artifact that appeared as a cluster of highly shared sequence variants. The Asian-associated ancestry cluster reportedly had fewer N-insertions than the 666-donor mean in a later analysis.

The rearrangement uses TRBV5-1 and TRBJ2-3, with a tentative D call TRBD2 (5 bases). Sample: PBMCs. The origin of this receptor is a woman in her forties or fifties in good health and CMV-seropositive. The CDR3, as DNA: TGCGCCAGCAGCCTTCAAAGCGGCGAGCCAGATACGCAGTATTTT. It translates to CASSLQSGEPDTQYF.